The 18 T cell receptor beta chains below all came from one sample that was sequenced in a study of control samples from healthy donors and cancer patients. Clones were sequenced by immunoSEQ multiplex PCR, and TCRdb holds only the in-frame ones, with some missing. The sample has around 94,000 clones, approximately 93% seen once; the top ten hold 1.5%. Material for sequencing was blood. Every receptor here comes from a young woman in good health.

The J gene is TRBJ1-4, the V gene TRBV21-1. TRBV21-1 is a known pseudogene. The CDR3 consists of 17 residues. This CDR3 reads CASSTPQTWEANEKLFF. Written as DNA, the CDR3 is TGTGCCAGCAGCACGCCCCAAACATGGGAAGCGAATGAAAAACTGTTTTTT.

The chain joins TRBV7-9 to TRBJ2-3, with a weak D call TRBD2 (5 bases). The CDR3 contains 18 residues. Trimming removed 1 base from V and 4 bases from J, with 21 bases in between. Germline-derived CDR1 and CDR2 are SEHNR and FQNEAQ (reference sequence). CDR3 in amino acids: CASSLDVRAPRASDTQYF. The CDR3 DNA follows: TGTGCCAGCAGCTTAGATGTCCGGGCCCCGAGGGCATCAGATACGCAGTATTTT. The variable domain in full, completed from reference TRBV7-9 and TRBJ2-3, reads DTGVSQNPRHKITKRGQNVTFRCDPISEHNRLYWYRQTLGQGPEFLTYFQNEAQLEKSRLLSDRFSAERPKGSFSTLEIQRTEQGDSAMYLCASSLDVRAPRASDTQYFGPGTRLTVL.

J is TRBJ1-3 and V is TRBV6-5; the match to TRBD1 covers 8 bases. The CDR3 runs 14 residues. CDR1 and CDR2 (germline): MNHEY, SVGAGI. The V gene end was trimmed by 5 bases and the J gene end by 3 bases; junction bases not matched to a gene: 3. CDR3 DNA: TGTGCCAGCAGTAACACAGGGGGTGGAAACACCATATATTTT. Translating gives CASSNTGGGNTIYF.

The chain joins TRBV5-5 to TRBJ1-1; D not certain. CDR1 is SGHKS and CDR2 is YYEKEE in the germline V gene (reference sequence). CDR3 length: 14 amino acids. Trimming removed 0 bases from V and 0 bases from J, with 6 bases in between. CDR3 sequence reads: CASSLDGLNTEAFF. CDR3 coding DNA: TGTGCCAGCAGCTTGGACGGACTGAACACTGAAGCTTTCTTT.

This clone is a singleton in its sample. The gene calls are TRBV7-8 and TRBJ1-1; 9 bases align to TRBD1. CDR1 is SGHVS and CDR2 is FQNEAQ in the germline V gene. The ends lost 5 bases at V and 5 bases at J; junction bases unmatched: 9. The CDR3 is 15 amino acids. The CDR3 DNA reads TGTGCCAGCAGCGAACGGGACAGGGATTCGACTGAAGCTTTCTTT. Its translation: CASSERDRDSTEAFF.

V gene TRBV2 combines with J gene TRBJ2-7, with 7 bases matching TRBD2. V dropped 7 bases and J dropped 2; count of bases not matched to a gene: 5. Germline V CDR1 and CDR2: SNHLY, FYNNEI. This CDR3 comprises 13 residues. DNA of the CDR3: TGTGCCAGCAAAAGCGGGAATGCCTACGAGCAGTACTTC. It codes for CASKSGNAYEQYF.

Here the CDR3 reads CASSPPKSRETQYF. DNA of the CDR3: TGTGCCAGCTCACCACCGAAAAGTAGGGAGACCCAGTACTTC. The chain employs TRBV18 and TRBJ2-5; no clear D. Trimming left V 0 bases short and J 5 bases short, with 10 bases between. The CDR3 sequence is 14 residues long. Per germline, CDR1 KGHSH and CDR2 LQKENI. The entire variable domain, with the rest obtained from reference TRBV18 and TRBJ2-5, is as follows: NAGVMQNPRHLVRRRGQEARLRCSPMKGHSHVYWYRQLPEEGLKFMVYLQKENIIDESGMPKERFSAEFPKEGPSILRIQQVVRGDSAAYFCASSPPKSRETQYFGPGTRLLVL.

This chain uses TRBV7-2 with TRBJ1-2; 8 bases are a match to TRBD1. The CDR3 runs to 14 residues. The ends lost 5 bases at V and 3 bases at J; junction bases unmatched: 5. CDR1 SGHTA and CDR2 FQGNSA come from the germline V gene. CDR3 protein: CASSHRGMYYGYTF. The CDR3 DNA follows: TGTGCCAGCAGCCACAGGGGGATGTACTATGGCTACACCTTC.

The CDR3 DNA follows: TGCGCCAGCAGCCTACAGGGGGATCATGGTCAGCCCCAGCATTTT. As protein: CASSLQGDHGQPQHF. This sequence joins TRBV5-1 and TRBJ1-5; TRBD1 aligns across 8 bases. With V trimmed by 4 bases and J by 6 bases, 9 bases remained unmatched. The CDR3 length is 15 residues. Germline CDR1 SGHRS, CDR2 YFSETQ.

The chain uses TRBV7-3 and TRBJ1-1; unclear D gene. CDR1 SGHTA and CDR2 FQGTGA come from the germline V gene. The CDR3 consists of 14 residues. Trimming cost V 0 bases and J 4 bases, with 9 bases left between them. CDR3: CASSLTPRPTEAFF. For the CDR3, the DNA is TGTGCCAGCAGCTTAACCCCAAGACCCACTGAAGCTTTCTTT.

The chain has TRBV11-3 and TRBJ1-1; D possibly corresponds to TRBD1 (5 bases). The germline CDR1 and CDR2 sequences are SGHNT and YENEEA. CDR3 size: 13 residues. The V and J ends lost 5 bases and 10 bases respectively, with 17 bases between them. The CDR3 DNA reads as TGTGCCAGCAGCCCCCTCGGGATCGGGGCAGCTTTCTTT. Amino acid sequence: CASSPLGIGAAFF. Full variable domain (rest looked up from reference TRBV11-3 and TRBJ1-1): EAGVVQSPRYKIIEKKQPVAFWCNPISGHNTLYWYLQNLGQGPELLIRYENEEAVDDSQLPKDRFSAERLKGVDSTLKIQPAELGDSAVYLCASSPLGIGAAFFGQGTRLTVV.

This rearrangement joins TRBV10-3 to TRBJ1-6; possibly TRBD1 for D (6 bases). V lost 8 bases and J lost 8, with 10 bases in between. This CDR3 comprises 12 residues. Looked up from germline, CDR1 is ENHRY and CDR2 is SYGVKD. The CDR3 DNA sequence: TGTGCCATCCGAGCAGGGGATTCACCCCTCCACTTT. Amino acid sequence: CAIRAGDSPLHF.

CDR3 residues: CAISELGRDNQPQHF. The CDR3 DNA sequence: TGTGCCATCAGTGAGCTCGGTAGGGACAATCAGCCCCAGCATTTT. V gene TRBV10-3 combines with J gene TRBJ1-5; no definite D call. Germline V gene data show CDR1 as ENHRY and CDR2 as SYGVKD. This CDR3 spans 15 amino acids. V was cut by 2 bases and J by 3 bases, with 11 bases left in between.

This chain links TRBV6-6 with TRBJ1-2, with D tentatively TRBD1 (6 bases). The V and J ends lost 10 bases and 8 bases respectively, with 20 bases between them. The germline gives CDR1 MNHNY, CDR2 SVGAGI (reference sequence). The CDR3 spans 13 residues. The CDR3 nucleotides are TGTGCCACACAGGAGGACAGCCTGGGGGGCTACACCTTC. Translation gives CATQEDSLGGYTF.

The V call is TRBV27, the J call TRBJ2-7; tentative D call: TRBD2 (6 bases). Per germline, CDR1 MNHEY and CDR2 SMNVEV (reference sequence). The CDR3 contains 14 residues. The germline V and J ends were trimmed by 3 bases and 1 base, with 10 bases remaining between them. CDR3 amino acids: CASSFSAGSYEQYF. The CDR3 DNA reads as TGTGCCAGCAGTTTTTCTGCGGGATCCTACGAGCAGTACTTC.

This clone was counted once. V gene TRBV10-3 combines with J gene TRBJ2-1; D gene unclear. CDR3 length: 12 amino acids. Germline CDR1 ENHRY, CDR2 SYGVKD. The V end lost 4 bases, the J end lost 6 bases, and 7 bases lay between the germline ends. CDR3 in amino acids: CAISGSSNEQFF. The CDR3 DNA reads TGTGCCATCAGTGGGTCAAGCAATGAGCAGTTCTTC.

The J gene is TRBJ2-7, the V gene TRBV19, with a weak D call TRBD1 (5 bases). From germline, CDR1 is LNHDA and CDR2 SQIVND (reference sequence). V gave up 6 bases and J gave up 0 bases, with 15 bases separating them. The CDR3 consists of 15 residues. In DNA, the CDR3 is TGTGCCAGTAGCGTTACAGGTTCCATCTCCTACGAGCAGTACTTC. This sequence encodes CASSVTGSISYEQYF. Using reference TRBV19 and TRBJ2-7 for the parts outside the CDR3, the full variable domain is DGGITQSPKYLFRKEGQNVTLSCEQNLNHDAMYWYRQDPGQGLRLIYYSQIVNDFQKGDIAEGYSVSREKKESFPLTVTSAQKNPTAFYLCASSVTGSISYEQYFGPGTRLTVT.

V gene TRBV7-9 combines with J gene TRBJ1-2, with D perhaps matching TRBD1 (6 bases). V lost 7 bases, J lost 8 bases, and 20 bases lay in between. Germline CDR1 and CDR2: SEHNR and FQNEAQ (reference sequence). CDR3 size: 14 residues. The DNA of the CDR3 is TGTGCCAGCAACCCAAATGCGAGGGGGTCCGGCTACACCTTC. Translating gives CASNPNARGSGYTF.